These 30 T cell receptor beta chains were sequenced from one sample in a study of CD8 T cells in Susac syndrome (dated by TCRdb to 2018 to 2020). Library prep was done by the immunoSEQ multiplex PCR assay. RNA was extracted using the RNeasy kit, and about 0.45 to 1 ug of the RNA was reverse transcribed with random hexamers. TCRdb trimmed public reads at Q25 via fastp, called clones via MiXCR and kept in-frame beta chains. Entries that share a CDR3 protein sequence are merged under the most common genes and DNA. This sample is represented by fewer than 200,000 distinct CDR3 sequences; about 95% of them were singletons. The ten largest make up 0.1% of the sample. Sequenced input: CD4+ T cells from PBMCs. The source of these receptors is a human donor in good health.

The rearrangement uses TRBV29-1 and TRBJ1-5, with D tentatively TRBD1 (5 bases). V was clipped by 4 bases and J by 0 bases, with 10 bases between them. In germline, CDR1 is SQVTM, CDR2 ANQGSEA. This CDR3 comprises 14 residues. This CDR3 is CSVGVDNSNQPQHF. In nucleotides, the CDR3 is TGCAGCGTTGGGGTGGACAATAGCAATCAGCCCCAGCATTTT.

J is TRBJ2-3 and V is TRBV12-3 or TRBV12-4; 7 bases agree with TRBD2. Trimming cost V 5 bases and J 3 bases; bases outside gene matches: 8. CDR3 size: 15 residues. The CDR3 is CASSPRLASTDTQYF. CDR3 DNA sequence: TGTGCCAGCAGTCCCCGACTAGCTTCGACAGATACGCAGTATTTT.

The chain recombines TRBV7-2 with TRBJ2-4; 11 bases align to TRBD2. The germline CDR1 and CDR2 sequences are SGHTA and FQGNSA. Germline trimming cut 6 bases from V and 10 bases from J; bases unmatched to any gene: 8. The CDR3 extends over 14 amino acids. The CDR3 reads CASRQGLADGIQYF. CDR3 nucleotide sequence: TGTGCCAGCAGACAGGGACTAGCGGATGGTATTCAGTACTTC.

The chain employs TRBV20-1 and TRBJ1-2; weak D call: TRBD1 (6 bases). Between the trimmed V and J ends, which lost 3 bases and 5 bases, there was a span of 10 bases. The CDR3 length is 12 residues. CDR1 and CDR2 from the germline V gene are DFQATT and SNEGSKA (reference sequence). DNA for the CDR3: TGCAGTGCTAGTACAGGGACATATGGCTACACCTTC. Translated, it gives CSASTGTYGYTF.

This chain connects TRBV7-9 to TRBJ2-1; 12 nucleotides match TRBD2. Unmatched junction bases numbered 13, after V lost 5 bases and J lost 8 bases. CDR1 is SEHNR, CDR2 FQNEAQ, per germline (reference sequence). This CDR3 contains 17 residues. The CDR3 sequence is CASSLRPASGRVYEQFF. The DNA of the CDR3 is TGTGCCAGCAGCCTTCGGCCGGCTAGCGGGAGGGTATATGAGCAGTTCTTC.

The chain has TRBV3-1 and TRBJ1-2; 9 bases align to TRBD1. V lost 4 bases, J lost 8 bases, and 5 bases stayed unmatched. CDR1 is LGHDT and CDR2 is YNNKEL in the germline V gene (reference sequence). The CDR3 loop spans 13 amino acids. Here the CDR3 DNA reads TGTGCCAGCAGCCTTCGACAGGGGGTAGGCTACACCTTC. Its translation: CASSLRQGVGYTF.

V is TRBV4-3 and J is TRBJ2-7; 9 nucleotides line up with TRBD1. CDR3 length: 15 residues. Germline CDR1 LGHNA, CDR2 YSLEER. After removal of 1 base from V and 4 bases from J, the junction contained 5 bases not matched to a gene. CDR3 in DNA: TGCGCCAGCAGCCAAGGTACAGGGGGCAGGTACGAGCAGTACTTC. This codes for CASSQGTGGRYEQYF.

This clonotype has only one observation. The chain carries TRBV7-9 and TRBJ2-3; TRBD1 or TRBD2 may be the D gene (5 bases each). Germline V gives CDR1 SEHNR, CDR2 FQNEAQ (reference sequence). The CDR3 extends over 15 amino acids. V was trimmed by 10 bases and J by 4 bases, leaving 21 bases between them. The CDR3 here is CATRPGQQRSDTQYF. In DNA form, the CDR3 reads TGTGCCACTCGGCCAGGACAACAGCGGTCAGATACGCAGTATTTT.

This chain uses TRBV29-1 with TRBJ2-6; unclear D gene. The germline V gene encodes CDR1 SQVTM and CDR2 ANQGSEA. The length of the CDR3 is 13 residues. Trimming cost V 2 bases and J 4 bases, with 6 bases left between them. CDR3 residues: CSVEYPGANVLTF. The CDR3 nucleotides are TGCAGCGTTGAATACCCAGGGGCCAACGTCCTGACTTTC. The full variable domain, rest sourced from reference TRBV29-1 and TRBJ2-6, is SAVISQKPSRDICQRGTSLTIQCQVDSQVTMMFWYRQQPGQSLTLIATANQGSEATYESGFVIDKFPISRPNLTFSTLTVSNMSPEDSSIYLCSVEYPGANVLTFGAGSRLTVL.

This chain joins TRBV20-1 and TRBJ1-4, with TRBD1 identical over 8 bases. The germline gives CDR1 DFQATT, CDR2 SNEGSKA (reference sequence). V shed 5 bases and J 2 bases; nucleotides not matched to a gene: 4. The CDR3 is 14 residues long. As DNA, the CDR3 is TGCAGTGCTGCGCAGGGGGCGACTAATGAAAAACTGTTTTTT. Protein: CSAAQGATNEKLFF.

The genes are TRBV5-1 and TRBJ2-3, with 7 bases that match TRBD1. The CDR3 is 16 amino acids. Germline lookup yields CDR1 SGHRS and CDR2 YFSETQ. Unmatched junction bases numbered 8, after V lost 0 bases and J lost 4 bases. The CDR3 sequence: CASSLGTGVASDTQYF. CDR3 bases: TGCGCCAGCAGCTTGGGAACAGGGGTTGCGTCAGATACGCAGTATTTT.

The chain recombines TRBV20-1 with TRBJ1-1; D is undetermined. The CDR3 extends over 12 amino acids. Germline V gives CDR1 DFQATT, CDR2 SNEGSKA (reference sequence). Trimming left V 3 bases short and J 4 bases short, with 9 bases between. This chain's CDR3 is CSARGYVTEAFF. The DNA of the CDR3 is TGCAGTGCTAGGGGATACGTCACTGAAGCTTTCTTT.

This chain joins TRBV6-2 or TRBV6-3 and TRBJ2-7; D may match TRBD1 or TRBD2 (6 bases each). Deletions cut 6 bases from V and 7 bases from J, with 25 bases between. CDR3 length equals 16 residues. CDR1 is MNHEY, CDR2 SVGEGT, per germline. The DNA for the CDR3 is TGTGCCAGCAGGCCAAGGGGGGCCTTGGGGTTGAGTGAGCAGTACTTC. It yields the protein CASRPRGALGLSEQYF.

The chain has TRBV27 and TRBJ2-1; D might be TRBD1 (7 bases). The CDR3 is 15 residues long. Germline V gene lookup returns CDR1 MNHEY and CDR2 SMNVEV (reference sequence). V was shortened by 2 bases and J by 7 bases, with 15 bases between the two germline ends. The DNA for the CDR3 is TGTGCCAGCAGTTTAAGGAGACAGGGAGGAAATGAGCAGTTCTTC. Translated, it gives CASSLRRQGGNEQFF.

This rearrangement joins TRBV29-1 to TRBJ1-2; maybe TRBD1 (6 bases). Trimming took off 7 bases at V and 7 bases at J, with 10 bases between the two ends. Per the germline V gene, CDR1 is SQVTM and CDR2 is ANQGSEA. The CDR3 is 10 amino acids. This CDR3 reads CSAGDSGYTF. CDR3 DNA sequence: TGCAGCGCAGGGGATAGTGGCTACACCTTC.

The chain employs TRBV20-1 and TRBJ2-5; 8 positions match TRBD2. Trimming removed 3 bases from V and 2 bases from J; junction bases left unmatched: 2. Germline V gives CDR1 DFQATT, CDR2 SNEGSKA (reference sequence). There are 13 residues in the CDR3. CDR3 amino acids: CSASGRGQETQYF. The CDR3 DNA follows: TGCAGTGCTAGCGGGAGGGGACAAGAGACCCAGTACTTC.

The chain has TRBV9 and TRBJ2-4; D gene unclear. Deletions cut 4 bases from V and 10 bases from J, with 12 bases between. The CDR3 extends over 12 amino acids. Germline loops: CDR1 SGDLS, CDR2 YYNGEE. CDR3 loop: CASSPREGIQYF. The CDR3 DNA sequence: TGTGCCAGCAGCCCCCGAGAAGGGATTCAGTACTTC.

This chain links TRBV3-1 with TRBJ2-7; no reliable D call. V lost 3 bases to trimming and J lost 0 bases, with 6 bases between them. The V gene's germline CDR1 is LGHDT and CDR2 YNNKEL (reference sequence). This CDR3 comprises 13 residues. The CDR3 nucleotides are TGTGCCAGCAGCCAGTTTAGCTCCTACGAGCAGTACTTC. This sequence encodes CASSQFSSYEQYF.

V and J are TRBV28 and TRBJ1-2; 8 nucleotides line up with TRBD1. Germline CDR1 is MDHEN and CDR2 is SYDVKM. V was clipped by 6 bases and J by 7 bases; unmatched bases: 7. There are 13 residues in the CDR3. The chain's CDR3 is CASRQQGVGGYTF. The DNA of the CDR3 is TGTGCCAGCAGGCAACAGGGGGTAGGTGGCTACACCTTC.

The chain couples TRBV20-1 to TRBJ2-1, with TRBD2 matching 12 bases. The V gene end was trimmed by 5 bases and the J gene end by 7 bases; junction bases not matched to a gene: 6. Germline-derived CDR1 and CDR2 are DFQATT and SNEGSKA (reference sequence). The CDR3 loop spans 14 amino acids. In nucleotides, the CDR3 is TGCAGTGCTCAGACTAGCGGGAGAGGAAATGAGCAGTTCTTC. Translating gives CSAQTSGRGNEQFF.

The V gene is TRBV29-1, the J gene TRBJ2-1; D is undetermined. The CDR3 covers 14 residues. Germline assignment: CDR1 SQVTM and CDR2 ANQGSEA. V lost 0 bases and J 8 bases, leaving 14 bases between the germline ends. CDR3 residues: CSVEDRSRIDEQFF. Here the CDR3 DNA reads TGCAGCGTTGAAGATAGATCAAGAATCGATGAGCAGTTCTTC.

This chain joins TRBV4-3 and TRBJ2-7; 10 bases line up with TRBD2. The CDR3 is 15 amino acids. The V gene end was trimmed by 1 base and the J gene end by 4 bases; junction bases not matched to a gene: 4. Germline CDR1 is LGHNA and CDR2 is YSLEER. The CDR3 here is CASSQAWTSGYEQYF. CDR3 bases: TGCGCCAGCAGCCAAGCATGGACTAGCGGATACGAGCAGTACTTC.

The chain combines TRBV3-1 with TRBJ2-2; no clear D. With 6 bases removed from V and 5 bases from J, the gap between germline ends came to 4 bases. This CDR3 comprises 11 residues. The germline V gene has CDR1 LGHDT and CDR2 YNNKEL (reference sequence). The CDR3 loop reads CASRTTGELFF. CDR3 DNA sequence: TGTGCCAGCAGAACGACCGGGGAGCTGTTTTTT.

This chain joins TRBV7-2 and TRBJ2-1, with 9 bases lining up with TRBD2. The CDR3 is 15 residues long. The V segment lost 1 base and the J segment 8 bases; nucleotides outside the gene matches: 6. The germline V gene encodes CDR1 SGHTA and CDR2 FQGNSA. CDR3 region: CASSLVASGNDEQFF. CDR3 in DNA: TGTGCCAGCAGCTTAGTCGCTAGCGGGAACGATGAGCAGTTCTTC.

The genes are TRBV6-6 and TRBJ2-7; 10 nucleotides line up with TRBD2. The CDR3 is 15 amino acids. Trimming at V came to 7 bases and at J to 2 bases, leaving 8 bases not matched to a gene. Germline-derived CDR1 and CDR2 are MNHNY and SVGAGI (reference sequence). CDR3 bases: TGTGCCAGCAACTCCCTACTAGCGGGGACCTACGAGCAGTACTTC. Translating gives CASNSLLAGTYEQYF.

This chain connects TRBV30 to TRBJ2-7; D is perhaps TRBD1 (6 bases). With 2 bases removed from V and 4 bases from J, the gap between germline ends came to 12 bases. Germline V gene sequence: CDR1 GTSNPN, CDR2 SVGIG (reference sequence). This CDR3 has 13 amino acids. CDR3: CAWSLGRGYEQYF. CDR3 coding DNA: TGTGCCTGGAGTTTGGGAAGGGGGTACGAGCAGTACTTC.

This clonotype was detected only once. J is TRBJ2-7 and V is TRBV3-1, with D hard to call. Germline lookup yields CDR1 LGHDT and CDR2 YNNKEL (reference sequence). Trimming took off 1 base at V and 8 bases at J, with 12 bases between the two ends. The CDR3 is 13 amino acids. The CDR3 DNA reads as TGTGCCAGCAGCCAAGTCGGTATTACGAAGCAGTACTTC. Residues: CASSQVGITKQYF.

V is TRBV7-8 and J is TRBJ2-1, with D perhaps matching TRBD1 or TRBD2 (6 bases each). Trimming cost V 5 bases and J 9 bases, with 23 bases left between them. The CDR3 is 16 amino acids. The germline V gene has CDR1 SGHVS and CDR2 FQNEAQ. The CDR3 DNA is TGTGCCAGCAGCCTCGAAGCCGGGGGCGTGTGGGGTGAGCAGTTCTTC. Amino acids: CASSLEAGGVWGEQFF.

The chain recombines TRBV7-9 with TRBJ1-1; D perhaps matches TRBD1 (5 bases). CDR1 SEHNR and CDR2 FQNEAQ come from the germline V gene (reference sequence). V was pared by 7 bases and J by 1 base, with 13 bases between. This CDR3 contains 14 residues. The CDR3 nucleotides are TGTGCCAGCACCCCCAGGGAGGCGAACACTGAAGCTTTCTTT. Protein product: CASTPREANTEAFF.

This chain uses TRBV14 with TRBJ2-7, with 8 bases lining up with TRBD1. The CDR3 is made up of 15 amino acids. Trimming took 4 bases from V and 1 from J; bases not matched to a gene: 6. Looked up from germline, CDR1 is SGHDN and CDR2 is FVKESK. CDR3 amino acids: CASSRPGTGSYEQYF. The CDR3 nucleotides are TGTGCCAGCAGCCGACCCGGGACAGGATCCTACGAGCAGTACTTC.